The clone carrying this TCR beta chain was observed a few times. The CDR3 totals 17 residues. CDR1 is SGDLS and CDR2 is YYNGEE in the germline V gene. The junction had 10 bases not matched to a gene; V was cut back by 0 bases and J by 7 bases. These data originate in a study of T cells in Graves' hyperthyroidism and ophthalmopathy. TCR beta CDR3 regions were amplified from RNA transcripts. An initial round of RT-PCR targeting the TCR CDR3 relied on the HTBI primer set. TCRdb ran MiXCR on the multiplex PCR reads and lists one entry per CDR3 protein. The table shows approximately 400,000 distinct CDR3 sequences, with 15% to 18% occurring only once.

The TCR sequence derives from a woman younger than 30 with Graves' hyperthyroidism. The sequencing input was blood. This rearrangement joins TRBV9 to TRBJ2-2; TRBD2 matches 9 bases. This CDR3 is CASSVAVAGGPNGELFF. DNA for the CDR3: TGTGCCAGCAGCGTAGCGGTCGCGGGGGGGCCGAACGGGGAGCTGTTTTTT.